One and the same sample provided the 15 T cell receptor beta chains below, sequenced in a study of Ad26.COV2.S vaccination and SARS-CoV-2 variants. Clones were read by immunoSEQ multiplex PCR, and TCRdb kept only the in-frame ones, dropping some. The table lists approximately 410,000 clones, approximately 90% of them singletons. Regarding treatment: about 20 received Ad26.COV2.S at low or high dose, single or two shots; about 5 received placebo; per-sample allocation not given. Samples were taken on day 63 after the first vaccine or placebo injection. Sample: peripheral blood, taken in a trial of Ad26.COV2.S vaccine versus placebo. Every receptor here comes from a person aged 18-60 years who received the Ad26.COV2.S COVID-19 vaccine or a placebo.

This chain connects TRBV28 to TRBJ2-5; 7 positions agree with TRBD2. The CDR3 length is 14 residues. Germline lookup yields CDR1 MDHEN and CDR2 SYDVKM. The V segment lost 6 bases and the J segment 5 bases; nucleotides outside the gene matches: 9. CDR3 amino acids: CASRESGAVETQYF. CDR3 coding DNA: TGTGCCAGCAGAGAGAGCGGGGCGGTGGAGACCCAGTACTTC.

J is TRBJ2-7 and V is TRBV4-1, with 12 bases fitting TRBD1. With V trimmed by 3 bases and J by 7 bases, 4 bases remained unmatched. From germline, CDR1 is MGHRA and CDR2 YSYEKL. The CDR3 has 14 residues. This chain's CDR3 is CASSQGQGAGEQYF. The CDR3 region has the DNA TGCGCCAGCAGCCAGGGACAGGGGGCAGGAGAGCAGTACTTC.

CDR3 protein: CASSLLAGYNEQFF. The DNA of the CDR3 is TGTGCCAGCAGCTTGCTGGCGGGCTACAATGAGCAGTTCTTC. V and J are TRBV5-6 and TRBJ2-1; perhaps TRBD2 as D (5 bases). The CDR3 length is 14 residues. Looked up from germline, CDR1 is SGHDT and CDR2 is YYEEEE. V lost 1 base and J 3 bases, leaving 8 bases between the germline ends.

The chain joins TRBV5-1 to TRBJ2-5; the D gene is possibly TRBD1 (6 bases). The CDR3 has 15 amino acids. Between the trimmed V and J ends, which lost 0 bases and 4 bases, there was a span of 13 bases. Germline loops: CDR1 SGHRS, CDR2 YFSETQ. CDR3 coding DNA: TGCGCCAGCAGCTTGGCCCCAACAGGGCTAGAGACCCAGTACTTC. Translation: CASSLAPTGLETQYF.

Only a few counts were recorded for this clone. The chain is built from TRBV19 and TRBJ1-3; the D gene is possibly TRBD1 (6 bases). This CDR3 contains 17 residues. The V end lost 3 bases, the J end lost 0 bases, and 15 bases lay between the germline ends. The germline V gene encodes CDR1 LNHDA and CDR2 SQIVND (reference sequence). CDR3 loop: CASSILGQGHSGNTIYF. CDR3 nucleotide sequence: TGTGCCAGTAGTATCCTGGGACAAGGACACTCTGGAAACACCATATATTTT. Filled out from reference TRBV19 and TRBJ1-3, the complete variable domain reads DGGITQSPKYLFRKEGQNVTLSCEQNLNHDAMYWYRQDPGQGLRLIYYSQIVNDFQKGDIAEGYSVSREKKESFPLTVTSAQKNPTAFYLCASSILGQGHSGNTIYFGEGSWLTVV.

The CDR3 sequence is CASSAGGPNTEAFF. CDR3 sequence (DNA): TGTGCCAGCAGCGCTGGGGGCCCGAACACTGAAGCTTTCTTT. This chain connects TRBV7-2 to TRBJ1-1; D perhaps matches TRBD1 (6 bases). V was clipped by 5 bases and J by 1 base, with 11 bases between them. The CDR3 totals 14 residues. Looked up from germline, CDR1 is SGHTA and CDR2 is FQGNSA.

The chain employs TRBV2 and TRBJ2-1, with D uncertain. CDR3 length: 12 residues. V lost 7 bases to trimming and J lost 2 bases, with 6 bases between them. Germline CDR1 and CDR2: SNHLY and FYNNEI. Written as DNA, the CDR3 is TGTGCCAGCACCGACCCCTACAATGAGCAGTTCTTC. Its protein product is CASTDPYNEQFF.

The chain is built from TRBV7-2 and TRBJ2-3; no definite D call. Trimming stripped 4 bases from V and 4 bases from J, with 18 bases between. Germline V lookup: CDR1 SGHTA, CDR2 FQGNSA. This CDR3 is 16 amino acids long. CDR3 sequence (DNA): TGTGCCAGCAGCTCAAGAAAAGCGATACGGGCAGATACGCAGTATTTT. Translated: CASSSRKAIRADTQYF.

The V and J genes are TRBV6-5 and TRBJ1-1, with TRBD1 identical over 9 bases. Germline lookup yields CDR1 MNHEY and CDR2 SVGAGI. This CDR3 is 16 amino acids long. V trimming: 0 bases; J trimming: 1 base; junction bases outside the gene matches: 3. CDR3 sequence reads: CASSYSEGQGNTEAFF. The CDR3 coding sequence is TGTGCCAGCAGTTACTCCGAGGGACAGGGGAACACTGAAGCTTTCTTT.

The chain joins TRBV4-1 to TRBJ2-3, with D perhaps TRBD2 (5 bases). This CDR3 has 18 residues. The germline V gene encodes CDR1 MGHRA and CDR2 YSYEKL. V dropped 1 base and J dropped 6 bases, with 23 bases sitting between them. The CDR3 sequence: CASSQGFDKGAHMDTQYF. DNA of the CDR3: TGCGCCAGCAGCCAAGGTTTCGATAAGGGAGCACATATGGATACGCAGTATTTT.

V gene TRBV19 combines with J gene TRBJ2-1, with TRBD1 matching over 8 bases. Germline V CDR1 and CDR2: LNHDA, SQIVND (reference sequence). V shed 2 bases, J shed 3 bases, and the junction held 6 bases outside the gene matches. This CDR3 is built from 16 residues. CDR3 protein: CASSIRPGQGYNEQFF. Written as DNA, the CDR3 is TGTGCCAGTAGTATAAGACCCGGACAGGGCTACAATGAGCAGTTCTTC.

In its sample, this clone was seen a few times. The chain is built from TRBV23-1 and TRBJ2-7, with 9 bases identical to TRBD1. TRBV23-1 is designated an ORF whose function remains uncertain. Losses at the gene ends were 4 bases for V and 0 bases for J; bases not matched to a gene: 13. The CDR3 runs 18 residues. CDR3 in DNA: TGCGCCAGCAGTCCCATTCCCACAGGGGGCTCGAGCTCCTACGAGCAGTACTTC. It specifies CASSPIPTGGSSSYEQYF.

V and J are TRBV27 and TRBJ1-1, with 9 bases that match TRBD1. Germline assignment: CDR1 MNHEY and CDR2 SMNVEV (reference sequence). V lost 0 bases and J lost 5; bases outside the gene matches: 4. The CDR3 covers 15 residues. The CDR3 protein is CASSLSGTGLTEAFF. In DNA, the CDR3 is TGTGCCAGCAGTTTATCGGGGACAGGGCTGACTGAAGCTTTCTTT.

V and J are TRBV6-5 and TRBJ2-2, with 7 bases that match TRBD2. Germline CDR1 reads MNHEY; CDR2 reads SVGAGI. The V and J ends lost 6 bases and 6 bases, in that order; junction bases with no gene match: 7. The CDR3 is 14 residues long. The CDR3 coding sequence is TGTGCCAGCAGCGCCTTCGCGGGGGCCGGGGAGCTGTTTTTT. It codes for CASSAFAGAGELFF.

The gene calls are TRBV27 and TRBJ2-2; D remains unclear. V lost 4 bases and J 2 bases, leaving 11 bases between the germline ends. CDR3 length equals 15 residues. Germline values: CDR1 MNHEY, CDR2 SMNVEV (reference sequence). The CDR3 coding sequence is TGTGCCAGCAGTTCCCCCACAGCTAACACCGGGGAGCTGTTTTTT. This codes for CASSSPTANTGELFF.